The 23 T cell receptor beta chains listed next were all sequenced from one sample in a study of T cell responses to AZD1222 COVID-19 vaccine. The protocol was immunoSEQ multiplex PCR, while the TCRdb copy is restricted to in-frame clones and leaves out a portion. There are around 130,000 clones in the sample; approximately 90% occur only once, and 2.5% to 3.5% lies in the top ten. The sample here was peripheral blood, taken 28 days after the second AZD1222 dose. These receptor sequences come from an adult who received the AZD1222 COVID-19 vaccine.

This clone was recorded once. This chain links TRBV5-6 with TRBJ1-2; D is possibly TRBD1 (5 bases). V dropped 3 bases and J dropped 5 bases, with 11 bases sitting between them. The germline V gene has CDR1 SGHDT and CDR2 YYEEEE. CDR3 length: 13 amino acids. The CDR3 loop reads CASSWGTVYGYTF. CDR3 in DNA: TGTGCCAGCAGCTGGGGGACCGTATATGGCTACACCTTC.

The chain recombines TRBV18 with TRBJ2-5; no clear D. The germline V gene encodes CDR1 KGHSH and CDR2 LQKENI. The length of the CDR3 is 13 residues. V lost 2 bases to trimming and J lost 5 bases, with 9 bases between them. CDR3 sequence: CASSPLERETQYF. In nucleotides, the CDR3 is TGTGCCAGCTCACCATTGGAGCGTGAGACCCAGTACTTC.

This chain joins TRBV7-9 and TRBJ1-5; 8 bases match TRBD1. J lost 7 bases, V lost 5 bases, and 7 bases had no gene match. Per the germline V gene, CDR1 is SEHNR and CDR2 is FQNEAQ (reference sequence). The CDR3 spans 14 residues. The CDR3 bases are TGTGCCAGCAGCCGAGACAGGGGCGACCAGCCCCAGCATTTT. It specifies CASSRDRGDQPQHF.

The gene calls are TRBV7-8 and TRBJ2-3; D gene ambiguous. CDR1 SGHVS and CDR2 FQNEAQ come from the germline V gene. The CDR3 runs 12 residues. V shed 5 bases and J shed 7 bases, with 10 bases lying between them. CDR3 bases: TGTGCCAGCAGCCGGGCCCCCCATACGCAGTATTTT. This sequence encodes CASSRAPHTQYF.

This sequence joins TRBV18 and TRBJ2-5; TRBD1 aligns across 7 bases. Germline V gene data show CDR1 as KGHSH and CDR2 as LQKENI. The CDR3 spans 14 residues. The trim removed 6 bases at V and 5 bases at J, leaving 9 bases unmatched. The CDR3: CASSSTGVEETQYF. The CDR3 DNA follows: TGTGCCAGCTCGTCAACAGGGGTGGAGGAGACCCAGTACTTC.

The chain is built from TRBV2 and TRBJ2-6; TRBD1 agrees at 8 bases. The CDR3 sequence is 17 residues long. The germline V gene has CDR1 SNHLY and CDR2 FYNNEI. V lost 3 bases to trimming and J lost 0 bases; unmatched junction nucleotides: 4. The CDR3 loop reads CASSDQDRGSGANVLTF. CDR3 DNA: TGTGCCAGCAGTGATCAAGACAGGGGCTCTGGGGCCAACGTCCTGACTTTC. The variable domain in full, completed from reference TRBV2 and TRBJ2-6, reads EPEVTQTPSHQVTQMGQEVILRCVPISNHLYFYWYRQILGQKVEFLVSFYNNEISEKSEIFDDQFSVERPDGSNFTLKIRSTKLEDSAMYFCASSDQDRGSGANVLTFGAGSRLTVL.

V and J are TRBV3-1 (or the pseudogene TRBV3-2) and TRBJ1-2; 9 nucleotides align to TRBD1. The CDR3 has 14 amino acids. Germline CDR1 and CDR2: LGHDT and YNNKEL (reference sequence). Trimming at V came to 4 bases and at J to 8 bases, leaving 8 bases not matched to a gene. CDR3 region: CASSRTGAGAGYTF. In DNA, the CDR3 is TGTGCCAGCAGCCGGACAGGGGCCGGTGCGGGCTACACCTTC.

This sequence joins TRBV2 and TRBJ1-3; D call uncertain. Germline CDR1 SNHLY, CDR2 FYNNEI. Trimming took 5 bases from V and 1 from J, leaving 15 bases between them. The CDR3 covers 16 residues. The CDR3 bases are TGTGCCAGCAGTTTAACGTTGACGGAATCTGGAAACACCATATATTTT. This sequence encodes CASSLTLTESGNTIYF.

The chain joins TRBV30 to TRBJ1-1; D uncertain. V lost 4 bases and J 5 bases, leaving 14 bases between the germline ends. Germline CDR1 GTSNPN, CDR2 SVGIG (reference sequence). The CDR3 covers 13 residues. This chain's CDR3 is CAWTLNEGTEAFF. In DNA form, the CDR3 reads TGTGCCTGGACGCTCAACGAGGGTACTGAAGCTTTCTTT.

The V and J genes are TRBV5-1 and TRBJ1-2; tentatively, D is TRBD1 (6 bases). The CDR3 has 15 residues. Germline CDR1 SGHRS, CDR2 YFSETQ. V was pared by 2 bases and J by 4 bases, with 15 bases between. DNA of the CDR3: TGCGCCAGCAGCTTCCCGGACAGTTCGAGCTATGGCTACACCTTC. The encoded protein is CASSFPDSSSYGYTF. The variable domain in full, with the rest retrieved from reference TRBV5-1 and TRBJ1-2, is KAGVTQTPRYLIKTRGQQVTLSCSPISGHRSVSWYQQTPGQGLQFLFEYFSETQRNKGNFPGRFSGRQFSNSRSEMNVSTLELGDSALYLCASSFPDSSSYGYTFGSGTRLTVV.

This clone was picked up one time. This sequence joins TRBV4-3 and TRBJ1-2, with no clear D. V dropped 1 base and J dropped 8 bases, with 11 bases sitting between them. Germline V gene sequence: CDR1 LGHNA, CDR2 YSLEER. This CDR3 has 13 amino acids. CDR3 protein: CASSQVRYAGYTF. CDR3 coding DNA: TGCGCCAGCAGCCAAGTACGTTACGCGGGCTACACCTTC.

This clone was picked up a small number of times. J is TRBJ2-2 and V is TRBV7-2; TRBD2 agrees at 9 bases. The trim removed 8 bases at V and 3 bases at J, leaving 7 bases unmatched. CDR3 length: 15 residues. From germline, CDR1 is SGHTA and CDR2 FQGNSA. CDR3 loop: CASRLSGGYTGELFF. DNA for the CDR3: TGTGCCAGCCGACTTAGCGGGGGATACACCGGGGAGCTGTTTTTT.

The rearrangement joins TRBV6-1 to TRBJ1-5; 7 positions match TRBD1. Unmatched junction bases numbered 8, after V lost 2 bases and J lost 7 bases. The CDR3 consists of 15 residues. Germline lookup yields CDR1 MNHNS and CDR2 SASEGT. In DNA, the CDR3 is TGTGCCAGCAGTGAACCGCGACAGGGCGGCCAGCCCCAGCATTTT. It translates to CASSEPRQGGQPQHF.

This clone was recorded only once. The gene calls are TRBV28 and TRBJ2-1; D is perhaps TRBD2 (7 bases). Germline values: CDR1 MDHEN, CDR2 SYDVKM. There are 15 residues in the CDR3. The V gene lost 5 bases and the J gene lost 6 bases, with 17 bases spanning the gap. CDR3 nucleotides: TGTGCCAGCAGTCCAGGCGGGGGCTCTGGCAATGAGCAGTTCTTC. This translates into CASSPGGGSGNEQFF.

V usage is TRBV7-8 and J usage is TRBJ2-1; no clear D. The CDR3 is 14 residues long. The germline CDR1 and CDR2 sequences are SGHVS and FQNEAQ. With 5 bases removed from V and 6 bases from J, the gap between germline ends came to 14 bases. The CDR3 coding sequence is TGTGCCAGCAGCCCACAGCCGGGTGTCAATGAGCAGTTCTTC. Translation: CASSPQPGVNEQFF.

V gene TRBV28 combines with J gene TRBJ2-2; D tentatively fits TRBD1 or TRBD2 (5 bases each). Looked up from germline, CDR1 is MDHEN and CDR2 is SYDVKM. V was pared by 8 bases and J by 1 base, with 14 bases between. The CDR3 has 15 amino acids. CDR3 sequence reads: CASQTSGGNTGELFF. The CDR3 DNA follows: TGTGCCAGCCAAACTTCTGGGGGGAACACCGGGGAGCTGTTTTTT.

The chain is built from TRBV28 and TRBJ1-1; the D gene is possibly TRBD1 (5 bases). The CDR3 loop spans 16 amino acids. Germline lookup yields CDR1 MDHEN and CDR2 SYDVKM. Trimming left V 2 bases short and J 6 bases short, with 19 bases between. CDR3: CASSLDGAERWAEAFF. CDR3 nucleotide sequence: TGTGCCAGCAGTTTAGATGGGGCTGAGCGGTGGGCTGAAGCTTTCTTT.

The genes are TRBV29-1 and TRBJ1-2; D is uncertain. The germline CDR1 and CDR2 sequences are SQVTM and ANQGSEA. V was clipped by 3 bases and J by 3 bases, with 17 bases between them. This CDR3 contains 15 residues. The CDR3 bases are TGCAGCGTTGACTTCCCCCGAGGCGGCTACTATGGCTACACCTTC. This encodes CSVDFPRGGYYGYTF. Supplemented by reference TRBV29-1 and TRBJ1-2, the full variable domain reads SAVISQKPSRDICQRGTSLTIQCQVDSQVTMMFWYRQQPGQSLTLIATANQGSEATYESGFVIDKFPISRPNLTFSTLTVSNMSPEDSSIYLCSVDFPRGGYYGYTFGSGTRLTVV.

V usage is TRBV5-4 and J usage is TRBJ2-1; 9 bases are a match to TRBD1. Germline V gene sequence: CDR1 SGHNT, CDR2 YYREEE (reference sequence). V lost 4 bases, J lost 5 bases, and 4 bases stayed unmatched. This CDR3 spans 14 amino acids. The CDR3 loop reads CASSNRGLDNEQFF. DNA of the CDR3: TGTGCCAGCAGCAACAGGGGGCTCGACAATGAGCAGTTCTTC.

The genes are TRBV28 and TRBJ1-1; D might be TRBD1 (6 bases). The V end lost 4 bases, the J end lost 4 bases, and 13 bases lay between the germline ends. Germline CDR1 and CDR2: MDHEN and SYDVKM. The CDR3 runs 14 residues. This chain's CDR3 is CASSSGQAITEAFF. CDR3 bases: TGTGCCAGCAGTTCGGGACAAGCCATCACTGAAGCTTTCTTT.

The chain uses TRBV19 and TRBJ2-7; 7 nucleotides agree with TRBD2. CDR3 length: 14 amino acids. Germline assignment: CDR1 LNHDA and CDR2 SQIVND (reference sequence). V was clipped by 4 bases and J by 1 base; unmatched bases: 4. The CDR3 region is CASSKTGGSYEQYF. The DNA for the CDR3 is TGTGCCAGTAGTAAGACGGGGGGTTCCTACGAGCAGTACTTC.

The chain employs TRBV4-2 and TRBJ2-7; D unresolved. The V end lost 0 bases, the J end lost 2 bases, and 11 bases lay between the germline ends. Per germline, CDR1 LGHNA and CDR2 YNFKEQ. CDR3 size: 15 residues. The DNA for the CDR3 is TGTGCCAGCAGCCAAGATATGATTGGCCCCTACGAGCAGTACTTC. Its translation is CASSQDMIGPYEQYF.

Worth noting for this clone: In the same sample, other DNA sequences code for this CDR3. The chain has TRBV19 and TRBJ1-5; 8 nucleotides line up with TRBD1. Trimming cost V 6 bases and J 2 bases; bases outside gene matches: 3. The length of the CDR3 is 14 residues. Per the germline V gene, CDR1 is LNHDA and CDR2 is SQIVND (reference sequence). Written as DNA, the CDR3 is TGTGCCAGTAGCCCGGACAGGGGCAATCAGCCCCAGCATTTT. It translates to CASSPDRGNQPQHF.